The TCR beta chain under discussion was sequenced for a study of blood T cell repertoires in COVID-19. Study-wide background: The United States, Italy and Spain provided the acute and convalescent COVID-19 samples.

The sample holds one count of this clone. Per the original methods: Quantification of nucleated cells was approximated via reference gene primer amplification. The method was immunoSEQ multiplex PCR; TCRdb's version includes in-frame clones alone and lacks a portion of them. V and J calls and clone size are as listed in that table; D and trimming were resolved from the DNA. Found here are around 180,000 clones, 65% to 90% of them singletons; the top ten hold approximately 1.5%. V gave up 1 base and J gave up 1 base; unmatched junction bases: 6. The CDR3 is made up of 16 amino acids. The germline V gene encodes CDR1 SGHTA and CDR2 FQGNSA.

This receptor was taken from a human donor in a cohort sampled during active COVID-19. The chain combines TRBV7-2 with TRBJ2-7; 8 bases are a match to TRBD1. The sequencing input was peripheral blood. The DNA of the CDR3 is TGTGCCAGCAGCTTAGACGCAGGGGGCCTATCCTACGAGCAGTACTTC. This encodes CASSLDAGGLSYEQYF.